These T cell receptor beta chains were read from a single sample in a study of T cell responses to AZD1222 COVID-19 vaccine. TCRdb keeps only in-frame clones here, not all; method: immunoSEQ multiplex PCR. The profile shows some 140,000 clones, 90% of them singletons. The specimen was peripheral blood, collected on day 0 of AZD1222 vaccination. Receptor source: an adult in good health. Each CDR3 is given with its conserved first and last residue. The D gene is left open where the match is weak. Not all rows give a size; the values are once, few, many and, for expanded clones, a class.

D gene: NA; clone size: NA; V gene: TRBV4-3; CDR3 length: 13; J gene: TRBJ1-2; CDR3 DNA: TGCGCCAGCAGCCAACTTCAAAACTATGGCTACACCTTC; CDR3 protein: CASSQLQNYGYTF
D gene: NA; clone size: NA; V gene: TRBV12-5; CDR3 length: 13; J gene: TRBJ1-1; CDR3 DNA: TGTGCTAGTGGTTTAGTGGACGACACTGAAGCTTTCTTT; CDR3 protein: CASGLVDDTEAFF
D gene: NA; clone size: NA; V gene: TRBV20-1; CDR3 length: 11; J gene: TRBJ1-4; CDR3 DNA: TGCAGTGTCACGCAAGGTGAAAAACTGTTTTTT; CDR3 protein: CSVTQGEKLFF
D gene: NA; clone size: NA; V gene: TRBV30; CDR3 length: 13; J gene: TRBJ1-2; CDR3 DNA: TGTGCCTGGAGCTTCAGGGTTAGAGGGGGCTACACCTTC; CDR3 protein: CAWSFRVRGGYTF
D gene: NA; clone size: few; V gene: TRBV5-5; CDR3 length: 15; J gene: TRBJ1-6; CDR3 DNA: TGTGCCAGCAGTGAGCTGGGAACCTATAATTCACCCCTCCACTTT; CDR3 protein: CASSELGTYNSPLHF
D gene: TRBD1; clone size: NA; V gene: TRBV12-3/TRBV12-4; CDR3 length: 13; J gene: TRBJ2-2; CDR3 DNA: TGTGCCAGCGGGACAGCGATGACCGGGGAGCTGTTTTTT; CDR3 protein: CASGTAMTGELFF
D gene: TRBD2; clone size: NA; V gene: TRBV7-2; CDR3 length: 15; J gene: TRBJ2-5; CDR3 DNA: TGTGCCAGCAGCACTAGCCGAGCGGGGGGTGAGACCCAGTACTTC; CDR3 protein: CASSTSRAGGETQYF
D gene: TRBD2; clone size: NA; V gene: TRBV10-3; CDR3 length: 18; J gene: TRBJ2-2; CDR3 DNA: TGTGCCATCAGTGAGGCGACCCGACTAGCGGGGGGGTTCGGGGAGCTGTTTTTT; CDR3 protein: CAISEATRLAGGFGELFF
D gene: NA; clone size: once; V gene: TRBV19; CDR3 length: 14; J gene: TRBJ2-1; CDR3 DNA: TGTGCCAGTAGTTTGGGTAGCTCCTACAATGAGCAGTTCTTC; CDR3 protein: CASSLGSSYNEQFF
D gene: NA; clone size: NA; V gene: TRBV5-1; CDR3 length: 13; J gene: TRBJ1-1; CDR3 DNA: TGCGCCAGCAGCTTGGGCACGGAAATGGGAGCTTTCTTT; CDR3 protein: CASSLGTEMGAFF
D gene: NA; clone size: NA; V gene: TRBV12-3/TRBV12-4; CDR3 length: 13; J gene: TRBJ2-7; CDR3 DNA: TGTGCCAGCAGAACCGGGACCGACTACGAGCAGTACTTC; CDR3 protein: CASRTGTDYEQYF
D gene: NA; clone size: NA; V gene: TRBV3-1/TRBV3-2; CDR3 length: 14; J gene: TRBJ1-2; CDR3 DNA: TGTGCCAGCAGCCCAACCGACGAGGGCTATGGCTACACCTTC; CDR3 protein: CASSPTDEGYGYTF
D gene: NA; clone size: once; V gene: TRBV6-2/TRBV6-3; CDR3 length: 17; J gene: TRBJ2-3; CDR3 DNA: TGTGCCAGCAGTTACTCCTTCCGGGACCGGAGAGAGGATACGCAGTATTTT; CDR3 protein: CASSYSFRDRREDTQYF
D gene: NA; clone size: NA; V gene: TRBV5-6; CDR3 length: 13; J gene: TRBJ2-7; CDR3 DNA: TGTGCCAGCAGGCACGGGCGTTCCTACGAGCAGTACTTC; CDR3 protein: CASRHGRSYEQYF
D gene: NA; clone size: NA; V gene: TRBV19; CDR3 length: 14; J gene: TRBJ1-2; CDR3 DNA: TGTGCCAGTAGGAACAGGGAACTGGGCTATGGCTACACCTTC; CDR3 protein: CASRNRELGYGYTF
D gene: NA; clone size: NA; V gene: TRBV2; CDR3 length: 14; J gene: TRBJ1-2; CDR3 DNA: TGTGCCAGCAGGGAGACGGACAGAAACTATGGCTACACCTTC; CDR3 protein: CASRETDRNYGYTF
D gene: NA; clone size: NA; V gene: TRBV3-1/TRBV3-2; CDR3 length: 13; J gene: TRBJ2-2; CDR3 DNA: TGTGCCAGCAGCCAATCGGACACCGGGGAGCTGTTTTTT; CDR3 protein: CASSQSDTGELFF
D gene: TRBD2; clone size: NA; V gene: TRBV9; CDR3 length: 15; J gene: TRBJ2-3; CDR3 DNA: TGTGCCAGCAGCAAGACTAGCGGGAGCAGAGATACGCAGTATTTT; CDR3 protein: CASSKTSGSRDTQYF
D gene: TRBD2; clone size: NA; V gene: TRBV24-1; CDR3 length: 18; J gene: TRBJ2-1; CDR3 DNA: TGTGCCACCAGTGAGCCCGGGACTAGCGAGAGGTTCTACAATGAGCAGTTCTTC; CDR3 protein: CATSEPGTSERFYNEQFF
D gene: TRBD1; clone size: NA; V gene: TRBV28; CDR3 length: 14; J gene: TRBJ2-7; CDR3 DNA: TGTGCCAGCAGTCTGGGACAGGAGGCCCGGGAGCAGTACTTC; CDR3 protein: CASSLGQEAREQYF